This TCR beta chain came from a study of OX40 agonist ivuxolimab in advanced cancers. Remarks on this clone: Antigen: not known.

TCRdb's table, derived via immunoSEQ multiplex PCR, lists solely in-frame clones and lacks some. The table shows 55,000 to 70,000 clones, with 75% to 85% occurring only once. Study findings and constraints: Relative to CD4+, CD8+ T cells held more expanded clones on average.

The CDR3 has 13 amino acids. Deletions cut 2 bases from V and 7 bases from J, with 11 bases between. CDR1 and CDR2 from the germline V gene are MNHEY and SVGAGI. The clonotype comes from an adult with an advanced solid tumor such as melanoma, head and neck, liver or kidney cancer. The sample was CD4+ or CD8+ T cells sorted from blood, taken in a trial of the OX40 agonist ivuxolimab. The rearrangement joins TRBV6-5 to TRBJ1-2; D is unclear. CDR3 loop: CASSYAAGSGYTF. In DNA, the CDR3 is TGTGCCAGCAGTTACGCCGCGGGATCTGGCTACACCTTC.